The subject of this entry is one TCR beta chain. Its specificity is unknown. The assay was immunoSEQ multiplex PCR, and TCRdb's table has in-frame clones only and misses some. This table holds about 65,000 clones, 80% to 90% found once. V lost 5 bases and J lost 4; bases outside the gene matches: 3. CDR3 length: 14 amino acids. In germline, CDR1 is LGHNT, CDR2 FRNRAP. These data originate in a study of OX40 agonist ivuxolimab in advanced cancers. Across the study: Prior anti-PD-1, anti-PD-L1 or anti-CTLA-4 therapy did not bar entry, and 30% to 40% had some. Broader study findings: No antigen was identified for the clonally expanded peripheral T cells. Dosing at 0.1 to 3.0 mg/kg was accompanied by clonal expansion of CD4+ and CD8+ blood T cells by week 6. On average, a greater number of expanded clones characterised CD8+ T cells relative to CD4+.

The chain couples TRBV12-5 to TRBJ2-5, with 11 bases fitting TRBD1. The sequencing used CD4+ or CD8+ T cells sorted from blood, collected in a trial of the OX40 agonist ivuxolimab. This TCR was sampled from an adult with an advanced solid tumor such as melanoma, head and neck, liver or kidney cancer. CDR3 region: CASGIGTGGETQYF. The CDR3 DNA sequence: TGTGCTAGTGGTATCGGGACAGGGGGAGAGACCCAGTACTTC.